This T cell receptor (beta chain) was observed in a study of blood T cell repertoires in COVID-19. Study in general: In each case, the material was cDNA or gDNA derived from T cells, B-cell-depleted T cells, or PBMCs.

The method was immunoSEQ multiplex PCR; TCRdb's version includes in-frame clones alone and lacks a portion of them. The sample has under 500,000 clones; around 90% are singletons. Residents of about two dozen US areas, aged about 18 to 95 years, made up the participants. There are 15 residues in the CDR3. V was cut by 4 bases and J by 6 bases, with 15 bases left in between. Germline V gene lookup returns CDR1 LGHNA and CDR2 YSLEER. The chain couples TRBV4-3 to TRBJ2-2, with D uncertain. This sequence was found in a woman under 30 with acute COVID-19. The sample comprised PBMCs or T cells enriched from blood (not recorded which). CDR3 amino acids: CASSPLGPGAGELFF. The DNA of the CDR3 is TGCGCCAGCAGCCCCCTGGGCCCCGGCGCCGGGGAGCTGTTTTTT.